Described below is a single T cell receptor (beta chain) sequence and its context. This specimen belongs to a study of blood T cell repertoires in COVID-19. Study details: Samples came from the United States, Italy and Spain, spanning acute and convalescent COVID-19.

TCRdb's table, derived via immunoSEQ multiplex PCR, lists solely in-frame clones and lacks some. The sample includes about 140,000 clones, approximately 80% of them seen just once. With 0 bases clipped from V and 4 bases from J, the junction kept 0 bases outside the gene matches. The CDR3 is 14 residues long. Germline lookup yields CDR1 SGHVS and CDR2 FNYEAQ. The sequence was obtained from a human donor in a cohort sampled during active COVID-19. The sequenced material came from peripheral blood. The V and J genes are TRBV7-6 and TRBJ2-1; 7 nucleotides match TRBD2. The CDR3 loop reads CASSLAGGYNEQFF. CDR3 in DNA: TGTGCCAGCAGCTTAGCGGGGGGGTACAATGAGCAGTTCTTC.